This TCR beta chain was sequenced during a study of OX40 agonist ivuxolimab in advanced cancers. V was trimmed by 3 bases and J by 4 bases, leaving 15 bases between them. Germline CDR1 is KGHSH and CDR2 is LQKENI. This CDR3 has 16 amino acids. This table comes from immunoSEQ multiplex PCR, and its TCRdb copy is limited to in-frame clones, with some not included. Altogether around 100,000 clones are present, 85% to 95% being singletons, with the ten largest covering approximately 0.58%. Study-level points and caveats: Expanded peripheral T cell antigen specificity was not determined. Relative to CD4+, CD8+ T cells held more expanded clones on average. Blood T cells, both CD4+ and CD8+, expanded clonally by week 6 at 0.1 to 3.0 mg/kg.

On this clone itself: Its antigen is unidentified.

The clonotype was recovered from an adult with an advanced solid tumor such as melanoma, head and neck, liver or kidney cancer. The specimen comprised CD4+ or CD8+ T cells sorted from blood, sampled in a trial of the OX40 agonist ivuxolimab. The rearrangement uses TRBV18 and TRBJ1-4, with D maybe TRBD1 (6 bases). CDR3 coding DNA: TGTGCCAGCTCACCCATCCAGGGGACGGTTAATGAAAAACTGTTTTTT. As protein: CASSPIQGTVNEKLFF.